The source of this T cell receptor (beta chain) is a study of shared clonotypes between healthy human individuals. V gave up 2 bases and J gave up 11 bases, with 9 bases separating them. The CDR3 is made up of 11 amino acids. CDR1 MNHEY and CDR2 SMNVEV come from the germline V gene (reference sequence). Only in-frame clones appear in the TCRdb table, and some are missing; sequencing was by immunoSEQ multiplex PCR. This sample has a few million clones, with 85% to 95% found just once. The chain combines TRBV27 with TRBJ1-1; perhaps TRBD1 as D (5 bases). Sequencing used naive CD4+ T cells from PBMCs. The subset denotes: CD45RA+ positively selected. The TCR was taken from a man between 18 and 29 years old in good health. Some clones in this sample may be carry-over from other donors' samples. CDR3 loop: CASSLGGRAFF. The CDR3 nucleotides are TGTGCCAGCAGTTTAGGGGGGAGGGCTTTCTTT.